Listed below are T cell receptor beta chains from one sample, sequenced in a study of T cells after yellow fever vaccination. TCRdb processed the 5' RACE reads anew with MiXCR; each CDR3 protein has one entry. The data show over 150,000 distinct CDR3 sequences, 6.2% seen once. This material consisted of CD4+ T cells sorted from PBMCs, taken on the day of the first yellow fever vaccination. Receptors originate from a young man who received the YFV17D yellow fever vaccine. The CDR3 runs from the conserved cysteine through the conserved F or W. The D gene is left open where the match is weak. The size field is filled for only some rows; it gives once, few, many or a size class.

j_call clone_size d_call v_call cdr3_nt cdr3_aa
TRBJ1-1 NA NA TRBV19 TGTGCCAGTACTCGGGGGCTTTACACTGAAGCTTTCTTT CASTRGLYTEAFF
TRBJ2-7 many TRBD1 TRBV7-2 TGTGCCAGCAGTATCACCGGGACAGTCCTCTCCTACGAGCAGTACTTC CASSITGTVLSYEQYF
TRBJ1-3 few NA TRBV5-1 TGCGCCAGCAGCCTGACAGGCCGTACTGGAAACACCATATATTTT CASSLTGRTGNTIYF
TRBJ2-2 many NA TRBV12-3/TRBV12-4 TGTGCCAGCAGTTTAGGGCGGCAGGGGAGCGGGGAGCTGTTTTTT CASSLGRQGSGELFF
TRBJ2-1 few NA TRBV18 TGTGCCAGCTCACTCACATTCGGGGGGCCGACTTTTGAGCAGTTCTTC CASSLTFGGPTFEQFF
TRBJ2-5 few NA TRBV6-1 TGTGCCAGCAGAGAGATGGGGGCCCGGAGGGAGACCCAGTACTTC CASREMGARRETQYF
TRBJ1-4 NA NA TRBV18 TGTGCCAGCTCACTGCTCCCGGGTCATACAACTAATGAAAAACTGTTTTTT CASSLLPGHTTNEKLFF
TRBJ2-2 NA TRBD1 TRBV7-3 TGTGCCAGCAGCCTGCTTGGGACAGGGAGGACCGGGGAGCTGTTTTTT CASSLLGTGRTGELFF
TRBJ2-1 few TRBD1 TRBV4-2 TGTGCCAGCAGCGCAGGGGGCAGCAGGGCCGATGAGCAGTTCTTC CASSAGGSRADEQFF
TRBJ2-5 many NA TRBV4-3 TGCGCCAGCAGCCAAGGTGCTTCGGAGACCCAGTACTTC CASSQGASETQYF
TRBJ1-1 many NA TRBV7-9 TGTGCCAGCAGCTTAGACGTGGCGGCTTTCTTT CASSLDVAAFF
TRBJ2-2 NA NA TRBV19 TGTGCCAGTAGTATAGATCGGGTGAACACCGGGGAGCTGTTTTTT CASSIDRVNTGELFF
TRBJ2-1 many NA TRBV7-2 TGTGCCAGCAGCGTGTACAGGTATCAGAACAATGAGCAGTTCTTC CASSVYRYQNNEQFF
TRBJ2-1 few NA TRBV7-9 TGTGCCAGCAGCGCGTACTCCGATGAGCAGTTCTTC CASSAYSDEQFF
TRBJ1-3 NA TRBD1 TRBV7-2 TGTGCCAGCAGCTTCCGACAGGGGGACTCTGGAAACACCATATATTTT CASSFRQGDSGNTIYF
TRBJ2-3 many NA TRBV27 TGTGCCAGCAGTCCACGGACTGAGGTCACAGATACGCAGTATTTT CASSPRTEVTDTQYF
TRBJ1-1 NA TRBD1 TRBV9 TGTGCCAGCAGCGTTCTAACAGGGGGCACCGGTCGTGAAGCTTTCTTT CASSVLTGGTGREAFF
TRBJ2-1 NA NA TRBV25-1 TGTGCCAGCAGCAAGACCGACAGGAGCGATGAGCAGTTCTTC CASSKTDRSDEQFF
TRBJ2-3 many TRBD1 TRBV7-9 TGTGCCAGCAGCTTTCGACAGGGGGGTCCAGATACGCAGTATTTT CASSFRQGGPDTQYF
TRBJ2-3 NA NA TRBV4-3 TGCGCCAGCAGCCGAGATGGGAGAGGGGACACAGATACGCAGTATTTT CASSRDGRGDTDTQYF
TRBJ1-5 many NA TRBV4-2 TGTGCCAGCAGCCTGGCTTTCCAGGGATCAGGTCAGCCCCAGCATTTT CASSLAFQGSGQPQHF
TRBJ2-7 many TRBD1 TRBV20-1 TGCAGTGCTAGAGATTCGCGCAGGGGGCATATCGAGCAGTACTTC CSARDSRRGHIEQYF
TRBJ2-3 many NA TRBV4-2 TGTGCCAGCAGCCAAGAAATATCCGGGGGCCCTGGAGGTACGCAGTATTTT CASSQEISGGPGGTQYF
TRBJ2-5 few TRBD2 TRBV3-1 TGTGCCAGCAGCCGAAACCTAGCGGTGCAAGAGACCCAGTACTTC CASSRNLAVQETQYF
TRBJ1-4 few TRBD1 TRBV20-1 TGCAGTGCCATCGACAGGGGGGGAAATGAAAAACTGTTTTTT CSAIDRGGNEKLFF
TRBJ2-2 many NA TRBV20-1 TGCAGTGCTAGATTAAGCCTGGGCCGCACCGGGGAGCTGTTTTTT CSARLSLGRTGELFF
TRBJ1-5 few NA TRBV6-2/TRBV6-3 TGTGCCAGCAGTTACGTAATAGGGGTGGATCAGCCCCAGCATTTT CASSYVIGVDQPQHF
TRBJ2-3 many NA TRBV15 TGTGCCACCAGCAGAGATTCAGGGAGTGGTACGCAGTATTTT CATSRDSGSGTQYF
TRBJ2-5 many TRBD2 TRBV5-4 TGTGCCAGCAGCGCCGGGACTAGCGGCGCCCGTCAAGAGACCCAGTACTTC CASSAGTSGARQETQYF
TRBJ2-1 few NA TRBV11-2 TGTGCCAGCAGCTTTCCACGGAAGAATGAGCAGTTCTTC CASSFPRKNEQFF
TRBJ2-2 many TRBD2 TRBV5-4 TGTGCCAGCAGCCCCGGGGGGGGGAACACCGGGGAGCTGTTTTTT CASSPGGGNTGELFF
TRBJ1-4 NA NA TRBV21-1 TGTGCCAGCAGCACCCGGACAGGGCTCAATGAAAAACTGTTTTTT CASSTRTGLNEKLFF
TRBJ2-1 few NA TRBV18 TGTGCCAGCTCACCACCAGCTACTAAAACCTACAATGAGCAGTTCTTC CASSPPATKTYNEQFF
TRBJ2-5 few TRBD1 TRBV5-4 TGTGCCAGCAGCCGGACCCTAGGGACAGTGGGGGAGACCCAGTACTTC CASSRTLGTVGETQYF
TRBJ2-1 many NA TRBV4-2 TGTGCCAGCAGCGGGTCCCTGAGGGGGTTGAGGGATAACAATGAGCAGTTCTTC CASSGSLRGLRDNNEQFF
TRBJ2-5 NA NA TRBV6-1 TGTGCCAGCAGCCCCTACAGAGTCCAAGAGACCCAGTACTTC CASSPYRVQETQYF
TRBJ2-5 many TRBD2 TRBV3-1 TGTGCCAGCAGCCAAATGTCTAGCGGGGAAGAGACCCAGTACTTC CASSQMSSGEETQYF
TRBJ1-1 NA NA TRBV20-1 TGCAGTGCTAGTTCGGGTGTACACGGGAACACTGAAGCTTTCTTT CSASSGVHGNTEAFF
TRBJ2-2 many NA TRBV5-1 TGCGCCAGCAGCATCCAGGGACCGAACACCGGGGAGCTGTTTTTT CASSIQGPNTGELFF
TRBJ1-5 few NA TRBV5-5 TGTGCCAGCAGCCTCCAGGACAATCAGCCCCAGCATTTT CASSLQDNQPQHF
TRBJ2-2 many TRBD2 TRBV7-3 TGTGCCAGCAGCTTAAATGTAGCGGGGGGACTGAACACCGGGGAGCTGTTTTTT CASSLNVAGGLNTGELFF
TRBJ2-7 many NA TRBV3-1 TGTGCCAGCAGCGTGGGGCTGCCTCCCTACGAGCAGTACTTC CASSVGLPPYEQYF
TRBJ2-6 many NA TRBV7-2 TGTGCCAGCCGCCAAAAAAGGGGAAGTGGGGCCAACGTCCTGACTTTC CASRQKRGSGANVLTF
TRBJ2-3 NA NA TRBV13 TGTGCCAGCAGCCCGGCACGGGCCTGGGGTACGCAGTATTTT CASSPARAWGTQYF
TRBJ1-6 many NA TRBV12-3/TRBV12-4 TGTGCCAGCACGACAGATTATAATTCACCCCTCCACTTT CASTTDYNSPLHF
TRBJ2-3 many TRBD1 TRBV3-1 TGTGCCAGCAGCCGACAGGGATCAGATACGCAGTATTTT CASSRQGSDTQYF
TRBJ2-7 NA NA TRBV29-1 TGCAGCTTCAAATCGACAGGCCGCTACGAGCAGTACTTC CSFKSTGRYEQYF
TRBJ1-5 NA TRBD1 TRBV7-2 TGTGCCAGCAGCTTAGTGGGGACAGGCGGGAATCAGCCCCAGCATTTT CASSLVGTGGNQPQHF
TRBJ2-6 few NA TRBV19 TGTGCCAGTAGGCCCTATGACTCTGGGGCCAACGTCCTGACTTTC CASRPYDSGANVLTF
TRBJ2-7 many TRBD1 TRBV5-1 TGCGCCAGCAGCTTGGGGTCAGGGGGTGATCAGTACTTC CASSLGSGGDQYF
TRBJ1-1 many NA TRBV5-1 TGCGCCAGCAGCTTTACGGGTTCGCAGAGAGTCTTT CASSFTGSQRVF
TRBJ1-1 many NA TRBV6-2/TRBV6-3 TGTGCCAGCACTTTGGTTGGGACTGAAGCTTTCTTT CASTLVGTEAFF
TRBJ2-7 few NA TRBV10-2 TGCGCCAGCAGTGAGGAACAGGGAGTAGGAGAGCAGTACTTC CASSEEQGVGEQYF
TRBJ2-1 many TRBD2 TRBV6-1 TGTGCCAGCAGTGAGGTTCAAGCGGGGGAGTACAATGAGCAGTTCTTC CASSEVQAGEYNEQFF
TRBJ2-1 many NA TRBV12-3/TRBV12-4 TGTGCCAGCAGGTGGGTGTCTGATACCGAGCAGTTCTTC CASRWVSDTEQFF